A single sample is the source of the 30 T cell receptor beta chains below, sequenced in a study of shared clonotypes between healthy human individuals. Profiling relied on immunoSEQ multiplex PCR, and the TCRdb table lists in-frame clones only, not all of them. Counted here are hundreds of thousands of clones, roughly 77% occurring once; the ten biggest clones make up about 13%. Material for sequencing was PBMCs. The receptors here all came from a woman aged 40 to 55 in good health. Some clones in this sample may be carry-over from other donors' samples.

Only one count was recorded for this clone. The J gene is TRBJ2-5, the V gene TRBV5-1, with a possible D match to TRBD1 (5 bases). V lost 0 bases, J lost 2 bases, and 14 bases lay in between. The CDR3 runs 16 residues. Germline assignment: CDR1 SGHRS and CDR2 YFSETQ. This chain's CDR3 is CASSLDPREGQETQYF. DNA of the CDR3: TGCGCCAGCAGCTTGGACCCCAGGGAAGGACAAGAGACCCAGTACTTC.

The chain uses TRBV13 and TRBJ2-1, with 9 bases aligning to TRBD2. Germline CDR1 reads PRHDT; CDR2 reads FYEKMQ (reference sequence). With V trimmed by 2 bases and J by 7 bases, 6 bases remained unmatched. This CDR3 is 15 amino acids long. This CDR3 is CASSLTGTSMNEQFF. The CDR3 nucleotides are TGTGCCAGCAGCTTAACCGGGACTAGCATGAATGAGCAGTTCTTC.

V gene TRBV11-2 combines with J gene TRBJ2-6; the match to TRBD1 covers 7 bases. This CDR3 comprises 16 residues. The trim removed 8 bases at V and 2 bases at J, leaving 9 bases unmatched. Germline-derived CDR1 and CDR2 are SGHAT and FQNNGV. The CDR3 is CASQRQGKAGANVLTF. CDR3 bases: TGTGCCAGCCAGCGACAGGGCAAGGCTGGGGCCAACGTCCTGACTTTC.

The CDR3: CASSQGGVGELFF. DNA of the CDR3: TGCGCCAGCAGCCAAGGTGGAGTAGGGGAGCTGTTTTTT. The chain links TRBV4-3 to TRBJ2-2, with D unresolved. This CDR3 comprises 13 residues. The germline CDR1 and CDR2 sequences are LGHNA and YSLEER. Trimming cost V 1 base and J 8 bases, with 8 bases left between them.

CDR3 DNA sequence: TGTGCCAGCAGCCCAATCGACCGTGGGGTCTACGAGCAGTACTTC. Its protein product is CASSPIDRGVYEQYF. This chain links TRBV27 with TRBJ2-7; D is undetermined. Trimming cost V 6 bases and J 3 bases, with 18 bases left between them. The CDR3 has 15 residues. Germline CDR1 reads MNHEY; CDR2 reads SMNVEV (reference sequence).

The chain employs TRBV2 and TRBJ2-3; D is unclear. Germline CDR1 SNHLY, CDR2 FYNNEI. The length of the CDR3 is 11 residues. V was cut by 5 bases and J by 2 bases, with 2 bases left in between. The DNA for the CDR3 is TGTGCCAGCAGTTTCACAGATACGCAGTATTTT. Translating gives CASSFTDTQYF.

The chain couples TRBV6-1 to TRBJ2-4; TRBD2 is a possible D gene (5 bases). Trimming cost V 3 bases and J 8 bases, with 14 bases left between them. The CDR3 consists of 14 residues. Germline CDR1 reads MNHNS; CDR2 reads SASEGT. The CDR3 DNA reads as TGTGCCAGCAGTGACCCCCCCGAGAGGGACATTCAGTACTTC. This sequence encodes CASSDPPERDIQYF.

This clone was seen only once. The genes are TRBV29-1 and TRBJ2-2; TRBD1 might be the D (6 bases). In germline, CDR1 is SQVTM, CDR2 ANQGSEA. The CDR3 has 14 residues. V lost 7 bases to trimming and J lost 4 bases, with 16 bases between them. The CDR3: CSANTGPSTGELFF. In DNA form, the CDR3 reads TGCAGCGCTAATACAGGGCCGAGCACCGGGGAGCTGTTTTTT.

The chain recombines TRBV7-3 with TRBJ1-1; D might be TRBD1 (5 bases). Germline V gene lookup returns CDR1 SGHTA and CDR2 FQGTGA. CDR3 length: 13 amino acids. Trimming cost V 2 bases and J 5 bases, with 9 bases left between them. The CDR3 coding sequence is TGTGCCAGCAGCTTAGAGGACAATACTGAAGCTTTCTTT. Amino acids: CASSLEDNTEAFF.

The rearrangement links TRBV7-2 to TRBJ2-1; tentative D call: TRBD2 (5 bases). This CDR3 is built from 15 residues. CDR1 is SGHTA, CDR2 FQGNSA, per germline. V was trimmed by 4 bases and J by 4 bases, leaving 14 bases between them. DNA of the CDR3: TGTGCCAGCAGCTCATGGACTGGATTATACAATGAGCAGTTCTTC. This sequence encodes CASSSWTGLYNEQFF.

The J gene is TRBJ2-3, the V gene TRBV7-2; D call uncertain. The CDR3 has 15 amino acids. With 4 bases removed from V and 0 bases from J, the gap between germline ends came to 11 bases. The germline gives CDR1 SGHTA, CDR2 FQGNSA. The CDR3 nucleotides read TGTGCCAGCAGCTCAGAGGTCTCCAGCACAGATACGCAGTATTTT. This translates into CASSSEVSSTDTQYF.

The genes are TRBV19 and TRBJ1-2; D remains ambiguous. Germline values: CDR1 LNHDA, CDR2 SQIVND (reference sequence). The length of the CDR3 is 15 residues. V was cut by 2 bases and J by 0 bases, with 10 bases left in between. CDR3 amino acids: CASSIRLGANYGYTF. The CDR3 nucleotides are TGTGCCAGTAGTATACGCCTCGGAGCTAACTATGGCTACACCTTC.

The chain employs TRBV30 and TRBJ1-3, with D uncertain. There are 12 residues in the CDR3. Germline values: CDR1 GTSNPN, CDR2 SVGIG (reference sequence). The V gene lost 3 bases and the J gene lost 5 bases, with 8 bases spanning the gap. The CDR3 sequence: CAWRQGRNTIYF. The CDR3 DNA reads TGTGCCTGGAGACAAGGGAGAAACACCATATATTTT.

The V gene is TRBV15, the J gene TRBJ2-7; 10 bases match TRBD1. V shed 5 bases, J shed 1 base, and the junction held 2 bases outside the gene matches. Germline V lookup: CDR1 LNHNV, CDR2 YYDKDF (reference sequence). There are 14 residues in the CDR3. The CDR3 loop is CATSVGQGSYEQYF. CDR3 nucleotide sequence: TGTGCCACCAGCGTGGGACAGGGGTCCTACGAGCAGTACTTC.

A note on this clone: The junction departs from germline at one end; a sequencing error may be responsible. V is TRBV19 and J is TRBJ1-2, with D maybe TRBD1 (5 bases). Germline V CDR1 and CDR2: LNHDA, SQIVND (reference sequence). This CDR3 spans 14 amino acids. As DNA, the CDR3 is TGTGTCAGTAGTATAAACGGGGACAACTATGGCTACACCTTC. Protein product: CVSSINGDNYGYTF.

This rearrangement joins TRBV7-3 to TRBJ2-1; TRBD1 aligns across 12 bases. Trimming cost V 5 bases and J 6 bases; bases outside gene matches: 14. The CDR3 is 18 amino acids. The germline gives CDR1 SGHTA, CDR2 FQGTGA. Here the CDR3 reads CASSNIPPGTGGRNEQFF. Written as DNA, the CDR3 is TGTGCCAGCAGCAACATTCCCCCCGGGACAGGGGGCCGCAATGAGCAGTTCTTC.

The chain links TRBV30 to TRBJ2-7; 9 bases map to TRBD1. Unmatched junction bases numbered 12, after V lost 4 bases and J lost 2 bases. CDR1 is GTSNPN and CDR2 is SVGIG in the germline V gene (reference sequence). CDR3 length: 16 residues. This CDR3 reads CAWNQPGGQGTYEQYF. In DNA, the CDR3 is TGTGCCTGGAACCAACCAGGGGGACAGGGCACCTACGAGCAGTACTTC.

The V and J genes are TRBV18 and TRBJ2-6, with D hard to call. CDR1 is KGHSH and CDR2 is LQKENI in the germline V gene. The V end lost 2 bases, the J end lost 0 bases, and 11 bases lay between the germline ends. The CDR3 runs to 17 residues. The CDR3 region has the DNA TGTGCCAGCTCACCATTCTACTCCAACTCTGGGGCCAACGTCCTGACTTTC. It translates to CASSPFYSNSGANVLTF. Supplemented by reference TRBV18 and TRBJ2-6, the full variable domain reads NAGVMQNPRHLVRRRGQEARLRCSPMKGHSHVYWYRQLPEEGLKFMVYLQKENIIDESGMPKERFSAEFPKEGPSILRIQQVVRGDSAAYFCASSPFYSNSGANVLTFGAGSRLTVL.

This chain links TRBV28 with TRBJ2-6; no reliable D call. V dropped 1 base and J dropped 0 bases, with 4 bases sitting between them. Germline V gene data show CDR1 as MDHEN and CDR2 as SYDVKM. There are 15 residues in the CDR3. The CDR3 bases are TGTGCCAGCAGTTTATTGGGCTCTGGGGCCAACGTCCTGACTTTC. Protein: CASSLLGSGANVLTF.

J is TRBJ2-3 and V is TRBV10-3; D may match TRBD1 or TRBD2 (5 bases each). The germline V gene encodes CDR1 ENHRY and CDR2 SYGVKD. The CDR3 sequence is 16 residues long. V shed 3 bases and J shed 2 bases, with 15 bases lying between them. CDR3 region: CAISDVKRGDTDTQYF. CDR3 DNA: TGTGCCATCAGTGATGTGAAGAGGGGCGACACAGATACGCAGTATTTT.

The CDR3 DNA reads TGCGCCAGCAGCTCACACACAGCCAAAAACATTCAGTACTTC. Its translation: CASSSHTAKNIQYF. The chain joins TRBV5-1 to TRBJ2-4; D is undetermined. Germline V gives CDR1 SGHRS, CDR2 YFSETQ. There are 14 residues in the CDR3. The V and J ends lost 3 bases and 0 bases respectively, with 7 bases between them.

The J gene is TRBJ2-3, the V gene TRBV7-2, with D unclear. Trimming left V 4 bases short and J 2 bases short, with 4 bases between. CDR1 is SGHTA, CDR2 FQGNSA, per germline. There are 12 residues in the CDR3. CDR3 bases: TGTGCCAGCAGCTCTTACACAGATACGCAGTATTTT. Its protein product is CASSSYTDTQYF.

Details on this clone: Other DNA sequences in the sample encode the same CDR3. The rearrangement uses TRBV7-9 and TRBJ2-7; D might be TRBD1 (6 bases). This CDR3 is built from 13 residues. Trimming shortened V by 5 bases and J by 1 base, and 9 bases separated the two germline ends. The germline CDR1 and CDR2 sequences are SEHNR and FQNEAQ (reference sequence). CDR3 amino acids: CASSRDTSYEQYF. The CDR3 DNA is TGTGCCAGCAGCAGGGACACTTCCTACGAGCAGTACTTC. Filled out from reference TRBV7-9 and TRBJ2-7, the complete variable domain reads DTGVSQNPRHKITKRGQNVTFRCDPISEHNRLYWYRQTLGQGPEFLTYFQNEAQLEKSRLLSDRFSAERPKGSFSTLEIQRTEQGDSAMYLCASSRDTSYEQYFGPGTRLTVT.

V usage is TRBV4-2 and J usage is TRBJ2-7; 7 bases align to TRBD2. CDR1 and CDR2 (germline): LGHNA, YNFKEQ. The trim removed 0 bases at V and 1 base at J, leaving 6 bases unmatched. The CDR3 sequence is 16 residues long. The CDR3 loop is CASSQDASAGSYEQYF. DNA for the CDR3: TGTGCCAGCAGCCAAGATGCGTCAGCGGGATCCTACGAGCAGTACTTC.

V and J are TRBV2 and TRBJ2-5, with D possibly being TRBD1 (6 bases). The CDR3 runs 13 residues. Trimming shortened V by 5 bases and J by 2 bases, and 9 bases separated the two germline ends. In germline, CDR1 is SNHLY, CDR2 FYNNEI. Here the CDR3 DNA reads TGTGCCAGCAGTACAGGGAATCAAGAGACCCAGTACTTC. Its translation is CASSTGNQETQYF.

The chain uses TRBV19 and TRBJ2-3; 7 bases line up with TRBD2. V dropped 5 bases and J dropped 1; count of bases not matched to a gene: 9. CDR1 and CDR2 from the germline V gene are LNHDA and SQIVND (reference sequence). The CDR3 consists of 16 residues. CDR3 DNA: TGTGCCAGTAGTGACCTCGGGGGGAGGGGCACAGATACGCAGTATTTT. Its translation is CASSDLGGRGTDTQYF.

V and J are TRBV12-2 and TRBJ2-7; TRBD1, as called in the table, went unchecked against the DNA. TRBV12-2 represents a pseudogene. This CDR3 has 15 amino acids. CDR3: CASRLLTAYTYEQYF. CDR3 bases: TGTGCAAGTCGCTTATTGACAGCCTATACCTACGAGCAGTACTTC.

The rearrangement uses TRBV28 and TRBJ2-1; 8 positions agree with TRBD2. This CDR3 comprises 17 residues. The germline gives CDR1 MDHEN, CDR2 SYDVKM. V gave up 5 bases and J gave up 4 bases; unmatched junction bases: 13. CDR3 region: CASSLALGAGGYNEQFF. CDR3 bases: TGTGCCAGCAGTCTCGCTCTCGGGGCGGGGGGTTACAATGAGCAGTTCTTC.

This clone was observed a few times. The V gene is TRBV7-9, the J gene TRBJ2-7, with D perhaps matching TRBD2 (6 bases). CDR1 is SEHNR, CDR2 FQNEAQ, per germline (reference sequence). Trimming cost V 1 base and J 2 bases, with 12 bases left between them. This CDR3 has 15 amino acids. This CDR3 is CASSLGGAGPYEQYF. The CDR3 DNA sequence: TGTGCCAGCAGCTTAGGTGGAGCGGGTCCCTACGAGCAGTACTTC.

The chain uses TRBV5-5 and TRBJ2-1; D not resolved. CDR1 and CDR2 from the germline V gene are SGHKS and YYEKEE (reference sequence). V lost 4 bases, J lost 9 bases, and 8 bases lay in between. The CDR3 is 11 amino acids. The CDR3 loop reads CASSLHGEQFF. The CDR3 bases are TGTGCCAGCAGCCTACACGGTGAGCAGTTCTTC. The full variable domain, with the rest looked up from reference TRBV5-5 and TRBJ2-1, is DAGVTQSPTHLIKTRGQQVTLRCSPISGHKSVSWYQQVLGQGPQFIFQYYEKEERGRGNFPDRFSARQFPNYSSELNVNALLLGDSALYLCASSLHGEQFFGPGTRLTVL.